This record covers a single T cell receptor beta chain. Antigen specificity is unknown. Sequencing was performed with immunoSEQ multiplex PCR; in TCRdb, only in-frame clones are kept and a portion is missing. The sample carries around 110,000 clones, over 80% recorded once. This sample stems from a study of radiotherapy plus CTLA-4 blockade in lung cancer. Study-level findings and limits: In blood, TCR clones derived from the tumor expanded after radiotherapy plus ipilimumab.

The CDR3 runs to 18 residues. Between the trimmed V and J ends, which lost 1 base and 0 bases, there was a span of 15 bases. Looked up from germline, CDR1 is SGHDN and CDR2 is FVKESK. This clonotype was sampled from a human donor with non-small cell lung cancer that progressed on radiotherapy plus ipilimumab. The specimen was peripheral blood, collected from a patient treated with radiotherapy plus ipilimumab. The chain employs TRBV14 and TRBJ2-2; a possible D gene is TRBD2 (6 bases). In nucleotides, the CDR3 is TGTGCCAGCAGCCAAGCTCTTGGCAAGCGGGCGAACACCGGGGAGCTGTTTTTT. This sequence encodes CASSQALGKRANTGELFF.